This T cell receptor beta chain was sequenced in a study of beta chain features in type 1 diabetes (dated by TCRdb to about 2018). About the investigation overall: No differences in mean age, gender distribution, total cell number or subset yield were found between patients and healthy donors. Across all samples, fewer than 130 million sorted cells were examined, and cell number per subset correlated strongly with RNA yield. In the study, recently diagnosed type 1 diabetes patients and matched healthy donors were compared on the TCRB repertoires of their sorted circulating CD4+ T cell subsets. Naive and central memory subsets were obtained from all 30 or so donors, but regulatory and stem cell-like memory subsets were isolated from only 8 patients and roughly 8 healthy donors. Points the paper makes about the study in general: Because cDNA rather than genomic DNA was sequenced, highly expressing activated cells could have been over-represented, although no difference in activation and CD3 levels was found between groups. In all four CD4+ subsets, TCRB CDR3 length was moderately but significantly shorter in type 1 diabetes patients. At VDJ recombination sites, patients with type 1 diabetes made fewer insertions and deleted more nucleotides, a pattern implying thymic rearrangement abnormalities. Shorter templates might have been favored by PCR, but patient and control samples were amplified and corrected together, so both groups would have been affected equally by any skew. The naive, central memory and regulatory TCRB repertoires appeared to resemble one another more closely among patients than among healthy donors. Because small numbers of individuals were included in the HLA sub-analyses, any influence of HLA type on TCRB rearrangement was left unresolved.

There are 16 amino acids in the CDR3, from cysteine to phenylalanine inclusive. Here the CDR3 DNA is all that survives: 48 bases in frame from base 1. CDR1 and CDR2 (SGHVS, FQNEAQ) derive from the germline V gene. Compared with germline, V lacks 2 bases and J lacks 1 base; bases without a gene match: 3. Comments on this clone: There is no known antigen for this receptor. Per-base qualities were not stored, and no clone one base away is much larger.

The entire isolated RNA was reverse transcribed using the High Capacity cDNA Reverse Transcription Kit, and thus expressed TCRB transcripts were sequenced. Deep immunoSEQ sequencing was performed on naive, central memory and regulatory T cell samples, with an average of about 3.6 million total reads per sample. Sorted cells were lysed in RLT buffer and RNA was extracted with DNase-treated RNeasy Micro or Mini kits, depending on cell number. Each cell subset was processed on its own to prevent cross-contamination, while patient and healthy donor samples were processed together. The immunoSEQ multiplex PCR was used to amplify TCRB sequences from cDNA, generating 87-bp fragments that spanned the CDR3 region. The amplicons were sequenced using the Illumina HiSeq platform. Per the authors' processing: Synthetic template baselines were used to correct PCR bias computationally, reads within Hamming distance 2 were collapsed, and singletons that could not be merged were discarded. By aligning reads against IMGT, V, D and J genes, CDR3 length, and insertions or deletions at six rearrangement sites were assigned. Within each subset, clonotype counts were normalized to sorted cell number, after which true diversity and Gini coefficients were computed with the tcR R package. The overlap coefficient, calculated on TCRB nucleotide sequences, was used to measure repertoire sharing. Out-of-frame TCRB sequences from naive cells were analyzed as a proxy for the pre-selection repertoire. The source is immuneACCESS, and TCRdb retained only in-frame sequences with V and J called. Part of the clones is not carried over; for the studies checked, unresolved V genes explain less than half of this, and the remainder is unexplained. V, J and clone size reflect that table, while D and trimming were determined from the DNA. This sample comprises some 270,000 clones, 11% of them detected only once. Clones ranked in the top ten supply 0.017% of the sample.

From each donor, a single peripheral blood sample of 90 to 150 mL on average was drawn into heparinised tubes. Naive, central memory, regulatory and stem cell-like memory CD4+ T cells were sorted on a BD FACSAria II using a panel including CD45RO, CCR7, CD25, CD127, CD95 and CD27. Purity was above 95% for every sorted population. PBMCs were isolated right away by Lymphoprep density gradient centrifugation and were stained directly, without culture. To minimize batch effects, samples were stained and sorted in pairs, one healthy donor with one patient per experiment. Input material: naive CD4+ T cells from blood. The cell subset or site tag for this specimen amounts to: true naive CD4+ T cells. The chain was built from TRBV7-8 and TRBJ2-3, with 10 central nucleotides matching TRBD1. The origin of this receptor is a man aged 30 to 39 with type 1 diabetes. At the DNA level, the sequence is TGTGCCAGCAGCTTAACGACAGGGGGCGGCACAGATACGCAGTATTTT. Its translation is CASSLTTGGGTDTQYF.